These 4 T cell receptor beta chains came from one sample sequenced in a study of shared clonotypes between healthy human individuals (dated by TCRdb to about 2020). Libraries were built with the immunoSEQ multiplex PCR assay. Not all clones reach the TCRdb copy of this immuneACCESS table, which keeps in-frame sequences only. Checked studies attribute under half of the gap to unresolved V genes and leave the rest unexplained. The table for this sample lists 1.5 million to 1.9 million clones; under 99% of them were counted only once. The ten largest clonotypes hold about 0.42% of the sample. Sequenced material: naive CD4+ T cells sorted from blood. This specimen's cell subset or site label, per the study, means: CD45RA+ positively selected. These receptors were taken from a man aged 30-40 years in good health.

This chain links TRBV23-1 with TRBJ2-6; D might be TRBD2 (7 bases). TRBV23-1 is flagged as an ORF with uncertain function. CDR3 length: 19 amino acids. V was cut by 0 bases and J by 0 bases, with 15 bases left in between. The chain's CDR3 is CASSQSRGAVSSGANVLTF. CDR3 nucleotides: TGCGCCAGCAGTCAATCACGGGGGGCGGTGAGCTCTGGGGCCAACGTCCTGACTTTC.

The J gene is TRBJ2-3, the V gene TRBV11-2, with unresolved D. Trimming stripped 1 base from V and 0 bases from J, with 8 bases between. Germline CDR1 reads SGHAT; CDR2 reads FQNNGV. This CDR3 comprises 15 residues. CDR3 in DNA: TGTGCCAGCAGCTTAGTTGGGATTAGCACAGATACGCAGTATTTT. Amino acid sequence: CASSLVGISTDTQYF.

J is TRBJ2-3 and V is TRBV2, with 9 bases fitting TRBD1. Germline V CDR1 and CDR2: SNHLY, FYNNEI. The CDR3 contains 13 residues. V lost 8 bases to trimming and J lost 1 base; unmatched junction nucleotides: 1. In DNA form, the CDR3 reads TGTGCCAGCCGGGACAGGGGCACAGATACGCAGTATTTT. Protein product: CASRDRGTDTQYF.

The rearrangement joins TRBV28 to TRBJ2-5; maybe TRBD2 (6 bases). This CDR3 spans 16 amino acids. V lost 7 bases, J lost 2 bases, and 20 bases lay in between. Germline V gives CDR1 MDHEN, CDR2 SYDVKM. DNA of the CDR3: TGTGCCAGCACCTTACAACGGGGACTCCATCAAGAGACCCAGTACTTC. Encoded protein: CASTLQRGLHQETQYF.